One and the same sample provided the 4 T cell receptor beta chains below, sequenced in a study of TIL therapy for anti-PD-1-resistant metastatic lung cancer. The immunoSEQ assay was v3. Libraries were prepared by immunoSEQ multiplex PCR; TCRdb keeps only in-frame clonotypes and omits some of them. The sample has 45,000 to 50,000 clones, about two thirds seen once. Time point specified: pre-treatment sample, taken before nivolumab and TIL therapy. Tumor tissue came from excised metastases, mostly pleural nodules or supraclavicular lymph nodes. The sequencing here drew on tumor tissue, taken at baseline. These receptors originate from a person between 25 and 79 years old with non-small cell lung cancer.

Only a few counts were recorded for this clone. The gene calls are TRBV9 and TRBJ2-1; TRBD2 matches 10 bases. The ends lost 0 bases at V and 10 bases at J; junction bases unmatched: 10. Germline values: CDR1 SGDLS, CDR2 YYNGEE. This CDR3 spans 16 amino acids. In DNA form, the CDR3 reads TGTGCCAGCAGCGTAGCGTCCGAGCGGGGGGGCCGGGAGCAGTTCTTC. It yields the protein CASSVASERGGREQFF. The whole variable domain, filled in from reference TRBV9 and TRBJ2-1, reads DSGVTQTPKHLITATGQRVTLRCSPRSGDLSVYWYQQSLDQGLQFLIQYYNGEERAKGNILERFSAQQFPDLHSELNLSSLELGDSALYFCASSVASERGGREQFFGPGTRLTVL.

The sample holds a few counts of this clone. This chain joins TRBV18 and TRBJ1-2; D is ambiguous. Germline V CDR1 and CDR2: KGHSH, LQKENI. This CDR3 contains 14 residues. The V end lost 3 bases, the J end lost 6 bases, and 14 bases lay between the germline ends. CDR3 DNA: TGTGCCAGCTCACCTACTCCGCCTATAGATGGCTACACCTTC. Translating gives CASSPTPPIDGYTF. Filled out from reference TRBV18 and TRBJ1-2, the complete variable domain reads NAGVMQNPRHLVRRRGQEARLRCSPMKGHSHVYWYRQLPEEGLKFMVYLQKENIIDESGMPKERFSAEFPKEGPSILRIQQVVRGDSAAYFCASSPTPPIDGYTFGSGTRLTVV.

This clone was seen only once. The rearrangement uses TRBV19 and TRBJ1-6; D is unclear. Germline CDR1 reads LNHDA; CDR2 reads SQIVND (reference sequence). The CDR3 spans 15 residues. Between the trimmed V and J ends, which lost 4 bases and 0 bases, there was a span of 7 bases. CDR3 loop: CASSTGSSYNSPLHF. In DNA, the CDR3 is TGTGCCAGTAGTACAGGTAGCTCCTATAATTCACCCCTCCACTTT.

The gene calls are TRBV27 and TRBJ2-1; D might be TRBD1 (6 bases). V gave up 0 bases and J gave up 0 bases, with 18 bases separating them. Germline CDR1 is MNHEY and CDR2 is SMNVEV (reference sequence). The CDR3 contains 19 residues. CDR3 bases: TGTGCCAGCAGTTTATCAATGCCGCGACAGGCGTCCTCCTACAATGAGCAGTTCTTC. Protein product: CASSLSMPRQASSYNEQFF.